This T cell receptor (beta chain) was sequenced in a study of Ad26.COV2.S vaccination and SARS-CoV-2 variants. The treatment was: 15 to 20 received Ad26.COV2.S at low or high dose, single or two shots; about 5 received placebo; per-sample allocation not given. After the first vaccine or placebo injection, samples were drawn on day 63. Produced via immunoSEQ multiplex PCR; TCRdb's table is partial and in-frame only. This table has more than 300,000 clones, just over 85% appearing once. V was cut by 5 bases and J by 11 bases, with 12 bases left in between. The CDR3 length is 11 residues. CDR1 LGHDT and CDR2 YNNKEL come from the germline V gene (reference sequence).

The chain employs TRBV3-1 (or the pseudogene TRBV3-2) and TRBJ1-1; TRBD1 might be the D (5 bases). Source: peripheral blood, taken in a trial of Ad26.COV2.S vaccine versus placebo. The receptor was isolated from a person between 18 and 59 years old who received the Ad26.COV2.S COVID-19 vaccine or a placebo. CDR3 amino acids: CASSSGWAAFF. CDR3 sequence (DNA): TGTGCCAGCAGCTCAGGGTGGGCGGCTTTCTTT.